This TCR beta chain was documented in a study of T cell repertoires in cytomegalovirus infection. Background on the study: Public signatures in TCR beta pointed to CMV infection and matching HLA type.

On this clonotype: Its antigen is unidentified.

Findings and limits, study-wide: Carriers of CMV plus the relevant HLA were identified by cumulative public TCR beta family frequency.

V lost 2 bases and J lost 7, with 8 bases in between. The CDR3 runs 13 residues. Germline CDR1 and CDR2: SGHVS and FNYEAQ. Via MiXCR, TCRdb re-called the reads, giving one row per CDR3 protein. The sample contains 57,000 or so distinct CDR3 sequences, 33% of which appear only once. What was sequenced was PBMCs, sequenced either directly or after in vitro stimulation (not recorded which). The chain combines TRBV7-6 with TRBJ2-2; no clear D gene. The receptor was derived from a human donor in good health (CMV status not recorded). Some clones in this sample may be carry-over from other donors' samples. CDR3 nucleotides: TGTGCCAGCAGCTTATACCCCCGCGGGGAGCTGTTTTTT. This gives the protein CASSLYPRGELFF.